The 23 T cell receptor beta chains below come from one sample, sequenced in a study of T cell responses to AZD1222 COVID-19 vaccine. Measured with immunoSEQ multiplex PCR; TCRdb has only the in-frame clones, and not every one. The sample shows about 96,000 clones, about nine tenths of them seen only once. Sequenced here: peripheral blood, sampled on day 0 of AZD1222 vaccination. Receptors originate from an adult in good health.

CDR3 sequence reads: CASSRDRANQPQHF. CDR3 nucleotides: TGTGCCAGCAGTCGGGACCGAGCAAATCAGCCCCAGCATTTT. The V gene is TRBV2, the J gene TRBJ1-5; D might be TRBD1 (5 bases). V was trimmed by 5 bases and J by 4 bases, leaving 12 bases between them. CDR3 size: 14 residues. Germline loops: CDR1 SNHLY, CDR2 FYNNEI.

The genes are TRBV11-2 and TRBJ2-7, with TRBD1 identical over 12 bases. The trim removed 3 bases at V and 3 bases at J, leaving 3 bases unmatched. Germline CDR1 reads SGHAT; CDR2 reads FQNNGV. The CDR3 has 15 amino acids. The CDR3 DNA follows: TGTGCCAGCAGCTTGGGGACAGGGGGCCACTACGAGCAGTACTTC. Translation: CASSLGTGGHYEQYF.

The CDR3 region has the DNA TGTGCCAGCAGGACCACACAAGGGGGGGAGACCCAGTACTTC. This sequence encodes CASRTTQGGETQYF. The V call is TRBV7-2, the J call TRBJ2-5; tentatively, D is TRBD1 or TRBD2 (6 bases each). The V end lost 6 bases, the J end lost 5 bases, and 16 bases lay between the germline ends. Germline CDR1 SGHTA, CDR2 FQGNSA. This CDR3 is built from 14 residues. The variable domain in full, with the rest retrieved from reference TRBV7-2 and TRBJ2-5, is GAGVSQSPSNKVTEKGKDVELRCDPISGHTALYWYRQSLGQGLEFLIYFQGNSAPDKSGLPSDRFSAERTGGSVSTLTIQRTQQEDSAVYLCASRTTQGGETQYFGPGTRLLVL.

The CDR3 protein is CASSLNGNQPQHF. The CDR3 DNA follows: TGTGCCAGCAGTTTAAACGGCAATCAGCCCCAGCATTTT. This chain joins TRBV12-3 or TRBV12-4 and TRBJ1-5, with D hard to call. Trimming took 2 bases from V and 2 from J, leaving 4 bases between them. This CDR3 comprises 13 residues.

The CDR3 region has the DNA TGTGCCAGCAGCCGCCCCGAGGGTCTCTACGAGCAGTACTTC. The encoded protein is CASSRPEGLYEQYF. The V gene is TRBV11-2, the J gene TRBJ2-7; D perhaps matches TRBD2 (5 bases). Germline CDR1 and CDR2: SGHAT and FQNNGV. V was cut by 5 bases and J by 3 bases, with 14 bases left in between. This CDR3 has 14 amino acids.

This chain connects TRBV7-2 to TRBJ2-7, with 12 nucleotides matching TRBD2. V lost 2 bases to trimming and J lost 6 bases; unmatched junction nucleotides: 8. The CDR3 runs to 16 residues. Germline V lookup: CDR1 SGHTA, CDR2 FQGNSA. The CDR3 bases are TGTGCCAGCAGCTTAAGAACTAGCGGGGGGCTCGTCGAGCAGTACTTC. Translation: CASSLRTSGGLVEQYF.

The genes are TRBV12-5 and TRBJ1-1, with D tentatively TRBD1 (6 bases). Germline V CDR1 and CDR2: LGHNT, FRNRAP. The CDR3 spans 20 residues. Trimming shortened V by 0 bases and J by 0 bases, and 23 bases separated the two germline ends. The CDR3 coding sequence is TGTGCTAGTGGTTTGGTACTATATTCTCACCCTGACAGGATGAACACTGAAGCTTTCTTT. Encoded protein: CASGLVLYSHPDRMNTEAFF. The full variable domain, its missing parts supplied by reference TRBV12-5 and TRBJ1-1, is DARVTQTPRHKVTEMGQEVTMRCQPILGHNTVFWYRQTMMQGLELLAYFRNRAPLDDSGMPKDRFSAEMPDATLATLKIQPSEPRDSAVYFCASGLVLYSHPDRMNTEAFFGQGTRLTVV.

The chain joins TRBV11-3 to TRBJ2-1; TRBD1 matches at 9 bases. V was pared by 5 bases and J by 4 bases, with 3 bases of the junction left unmatched. Germline CDR1 SGHNT, CDR2 YENEEA. The CDR3 is 14 residues long. In DNA form, the CDR3 reads TGTGCCAGCAGCCCGGGACAGGGTTACAATGAGCAGTTCTTC. Encoded protein: CASSPGQGYNEQFF. Supplemented by reference TRBV11-3 and TRBJ2-1, the full variable domain reads EAGVVQSPRYKIIEKKQPVAFWCNPISGHNTLYWYLQNLGQGPELLIRYENEEAVDDSQLPKDRFSAERLKGVDSTLKIQPAELGDSAVYLCASSPGQGYNEQFFGPGTRLTVL.

The J gene is TRBJ1-6, the V gene TRBV30; TRBD1 matches 8 bases. The V gene's germline CDR1 is GTSNPN and CDR2 SVGIG (reference sequence). The CDR3 runs to 14 residues. The trim removed 4 bases at V and 7 bases at J, leaving 6 bases unmatched. The chain's CDR3 is CAWTDRGGNSPLHF. The CDR3 bases are TGTGCCTGGACCGACAGGGGTGGAAATTCACCCCTCCACTTT.

The chain is built from TRBV12-5 and TRBJ1-3; the D is unclear. The germline V gene has CDR1 LGHNT and CDR2 FRNRAP. Trimming removed 0 bases from V and 3 bases from J, with 18 bases in between. This CDR3 has 18 residues. As DNA, the CDR3 is TGTGCTAGTGGTTTGGTACTAGGGTATGTTCTTAGTGGAAACACCATATATTTT. Translated: CASGLVLGYVLSGNTIYF.

The chain employs TRBV15 and TRBJ1-5, with D tentatively TRBD1 (5 bases). CDR3 length: 15 residues. The V end lost 5 bases, the J end lost 0 bases, and 11 bases lay between the germline ends. Germline CDR1 reads LNHNV; CDR2 reads YYDKDF (reference sequence). CDR3: CATSWGRYSNQPQHF. The CDR3 region has the DNA TGTGCCACCAGCTGGGGCAGGTATAGCAATCAGCCCCAGCATTTT.

The chain recombines TRBV12-3 or TRBV12-4 with TRBJ1-2, with no clear D. V gave up 1 base and J gave up 3 bases, with 6 bases separating them. This CDR3 has 13 amino acids. The CDR3 region is CASSLGSDYGYTF. Here the CDR3 DNA reads TGTGCCAGCAGTTTAGGAAGCGACTATGGCTACACCTTC.

V is TRBV11-2 and J is TRBJ1-2, with D hard to call. Germline V gene sequence: CDR1 SGHAT, CDR2 FQNNGV. There are 14 residues in the CDR3. V lost 2 bases, J lost 2 bases, and 9 bases lay in between. CDR3 protein: CASSLKQLNYGYTF. CDR3 bases: TGTGCCAGCAGCTTAAAACAGCTGAACTATGGCTACACCTTC.

This rearrangement joins TRBV5-5 to TRBJ2-5, with 9 bases that match TRBD1. Germline V gene lookup returns CDR1 SGHKS and CDR2 YYEKEE (reference sequence). V dropped 0 bases and J dropped 2; count of bases not matched to a gene: 8. The CDR3 extends over 17 amino acids. The chain's CDR3 is CASSLAVGTGHQETQYF. DNA of the CDR3: TGTGCCAGCAGCTTGGCTGTAGGGACAGGGCATCAAGAGACCCAGTACTTC.

This clone was recorded only once. The J gene is TRBJ1-1, the V gene TRBV7-2; 7 bases are shared with TRBD1. The CDR3 length is 17 residues. V gave up 7 bases and J gave up 0 bases; unmatched junction bases: 14. Per the germline V gene, CDR1 is SGHTA and CDR2 is FQGNSA. The DNA of the CDR3 is TGTGCCAGCACCTCCACCGACAGGGCTCCGCTGAACACTGAAGCTTTCTTT. Translated: CASTSTDRAPLNTEAFF.

The chain has TRBV6-2 or TRBV6-3 and TRBJ2-5, with TRBD2 identical over 9 bases. This CDR3 comprises 16 residues. CDR1 and CDR2 from the germline V gene are MNHEY and SVGEGT. J lost 3 bases, V lost 6 bases, and 11 bases had no gene match. CDR3 loop: CASSALGAGGEETQYF. CDR3 coding DNA: TGTGCCAGCAGCGCCCTTGGAGCGGGGGGTGAAGAGACCCAGTACTTC.

The CDR3 sequence: CSVGTQGSGGANVLTF. The DNA of the CDR3 is TGCAGCGTTGGCACCCAGGGTAGCGGTGGGGCCAACGTCCTGACTTTC. This rearrangement joins TRBV29-1 to TRBJ2-6; weak D call: TRBD2 (6 bases). V gave up 4 bases and J gave up 3 bases, with 16 bases separating them. Germline lookup yields CDR1 SQVTM and CDR2 ANQGSEA. The CDR3 loop spans 16 amino acids.

This clone was counted between two and nine times. The rearrangement links TRBV10-2 to TRBJ2-3, with TRBD2 matching over 7 bases. This CDR3 has 14 residues. The V gene end was trimmed by 5 bases and the J gene end by 2 bases; junction bases not matched to a gene: 4. Germline CDR1 is WSHSY and CDR2 is SAAADI. The CDR3 bases are TGCGCCAGCAGTAGCGGGGCCTACACAGATACGCAGTATTTT. Translated: CASSSGAYTDTQYF.

The CDR3 region has the DNA TGTGCCAGCAGCTTACTGGGTACAACTAATGAAAAACTGTTTTTT. Its translation is CASSLLGTTNEKLFF. The chain employs TRBV11-2 and TRBJ1-4; D is unclear. Germline lookup yields CDR1 SGHAT and CDR2 FQNNGV. V was clipped by 2 bases and J by 0 bases, with 7 bases between them. CDR3 length equals 15 residues.

This chain joins TRBV2 and TRBJ1-4; no firm D call. V dropped 5 bases and J dropped 0 bases, with 10 bases sitting between them. Looked up from germline, CDR1 is SNHLY and CDR2 is FYNNEI. There are 15 residues in the CDR3. This CDR3 is CASSRSESTNEKLFF. CDR3 coding DNA: TGTGCCAGCAGTCGGAGCGAGTCAACTAATGAAAAACTGTTTTTT.

This clone was detected only a few times. V gene TRBV14 combines with J gene TRBJ2-7; D is unclear. Per the germline V gene, CDR1 is SGHDN and CDR2 is FVKESK. Trimming left V 3 bases short and J 3 bases short, with 3 bases between. The CDR3 consists of 11 residues. The chain's CDR3 is CASSHSYEQYF. Written as DNA, the CDR3 is TGTGCCAGCAGCCACAGCTACGAGCAGTACTTC.

This sequence joins TRBV5-1 and TRBJ1-1, with D possibly matching TRBD1 (6 bases). Germline V lookup: CDR1 SGHRS, CDR2 YFSETQ. There are 16 residues in the CDR3. Trimming took off 4 bases at V and 4 bases at J, with 20 bases between the two ends. CDR3 sequence: CASSPGQTGRSTEAFF. The CDR3 DNA is TGCGCCAGCAGCCCAGGACAGACAGGTAGGAGCACTGAAGCTTTCTTT.

This sequence joins TRBV30 and TRBJ1-6; D gene unclear. Trimming removed 4 bases at V and 5 bases at J, with 9 bases between. This CDR3 has 13 residues. The germline gives CDR1 GTSNPN, CDR2 SVGIG (reference sequence). For the CDR3, the DNA is TGTGCCTGGAAGGATACAGATAATTCACCCCTCCACTTT. It encodes CAWKDTDNSPLHF.